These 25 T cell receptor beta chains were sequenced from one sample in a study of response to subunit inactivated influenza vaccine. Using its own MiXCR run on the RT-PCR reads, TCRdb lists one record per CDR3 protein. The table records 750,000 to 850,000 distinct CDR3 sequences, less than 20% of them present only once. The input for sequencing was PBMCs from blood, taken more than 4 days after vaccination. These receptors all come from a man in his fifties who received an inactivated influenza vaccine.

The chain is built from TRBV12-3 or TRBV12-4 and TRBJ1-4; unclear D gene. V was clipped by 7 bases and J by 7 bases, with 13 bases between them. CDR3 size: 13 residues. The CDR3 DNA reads TGTGCCAGCATGAAGAGGAGCTTTGAAAAACTGTTTTTT. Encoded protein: CASMKRSFEKLFF.

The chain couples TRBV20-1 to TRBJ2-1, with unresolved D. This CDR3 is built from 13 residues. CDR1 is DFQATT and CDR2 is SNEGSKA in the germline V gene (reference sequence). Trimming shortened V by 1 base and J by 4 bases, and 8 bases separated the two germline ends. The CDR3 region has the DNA TGCAGTGCTAGAGCGGGTCTGTACAATGAGCAGTTCTTC. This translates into CSARAGLYNEQFF.

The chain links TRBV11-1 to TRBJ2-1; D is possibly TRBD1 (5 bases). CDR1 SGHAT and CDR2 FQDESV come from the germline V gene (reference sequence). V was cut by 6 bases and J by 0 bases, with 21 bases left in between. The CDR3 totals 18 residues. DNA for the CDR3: TGTGCCAGCAGAGGGGCCTACCCCATTCTAAGCTCCTACAATGAGCAGTTCTTC. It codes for CASRGAYPILSSYNEQFF.

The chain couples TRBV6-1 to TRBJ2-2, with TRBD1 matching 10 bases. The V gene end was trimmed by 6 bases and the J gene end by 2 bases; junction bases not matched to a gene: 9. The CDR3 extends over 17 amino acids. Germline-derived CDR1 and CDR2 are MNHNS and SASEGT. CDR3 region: CASRRQGANFNTGELFF. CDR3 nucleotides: TGTGCCAGCAGACGACAGGGGGCAAATTTTAACACCGGGGAGCTGTTTTTT.

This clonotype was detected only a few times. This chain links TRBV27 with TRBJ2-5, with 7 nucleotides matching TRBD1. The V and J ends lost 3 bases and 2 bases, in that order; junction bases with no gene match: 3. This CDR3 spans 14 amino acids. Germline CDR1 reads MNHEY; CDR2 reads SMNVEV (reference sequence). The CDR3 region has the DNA TGTGCCAGCAGTTTTACAGGGGCTCAAGAGACCCAGTACTTC. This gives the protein CASSFTGAQETQYF.

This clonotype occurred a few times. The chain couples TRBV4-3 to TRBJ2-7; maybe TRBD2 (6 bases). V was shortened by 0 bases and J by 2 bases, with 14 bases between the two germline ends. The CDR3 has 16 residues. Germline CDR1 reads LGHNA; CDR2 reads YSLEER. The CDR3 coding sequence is TGCGCCAGCAGCCAAGATAGAGTCGGGGGAACCTACGAGCAGTACTTC. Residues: CASSQDRVGGTYEQYF.

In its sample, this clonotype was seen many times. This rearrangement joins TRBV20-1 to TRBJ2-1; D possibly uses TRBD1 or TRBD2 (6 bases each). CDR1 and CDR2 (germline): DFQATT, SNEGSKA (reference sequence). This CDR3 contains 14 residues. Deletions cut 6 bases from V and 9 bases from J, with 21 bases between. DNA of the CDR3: TGCAGTGCCCACGGAGGGGGGTCGAGCCCTGAGCAGTTCTTC. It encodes CSAHGGGSSPEQFF.

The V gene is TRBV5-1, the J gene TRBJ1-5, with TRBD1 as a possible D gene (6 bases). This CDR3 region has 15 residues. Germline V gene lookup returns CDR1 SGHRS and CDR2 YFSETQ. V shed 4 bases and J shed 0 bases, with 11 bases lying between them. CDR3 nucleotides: TGCGCCAGCAGCGTAGGGGGTTCTAGCAATCAGCCCCAGCATTTT. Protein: CASSVGGSSNQPQHF.

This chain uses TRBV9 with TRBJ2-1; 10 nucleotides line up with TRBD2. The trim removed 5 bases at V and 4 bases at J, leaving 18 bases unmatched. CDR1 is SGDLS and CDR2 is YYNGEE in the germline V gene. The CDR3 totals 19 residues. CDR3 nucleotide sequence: TGTGCCAGCAGTGACCCTTTGCACGGCGGACTAGCGGAGTACAATGAGCAGTTCTTC. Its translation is CASSDPLHGGLAEYNEQFF. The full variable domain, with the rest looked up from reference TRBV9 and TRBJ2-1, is DSGVTQTPKHLITATGQRVTLRCSPRSGDLSVYWYQQSLDQGLQFLIQYYNGEERAKGNILERFSAQQFPDLHSELNLSSLELGDSALYFCASSDPLHGGLAEYNEQFFGPGTRLTVL.

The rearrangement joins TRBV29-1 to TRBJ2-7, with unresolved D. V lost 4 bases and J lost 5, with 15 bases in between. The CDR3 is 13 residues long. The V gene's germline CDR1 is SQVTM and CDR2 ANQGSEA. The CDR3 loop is CSVAPRLTHEQYF. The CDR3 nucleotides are TGCAGCGTTGCCCCTCGCCTGACCCACGAGCAGTACTTC.

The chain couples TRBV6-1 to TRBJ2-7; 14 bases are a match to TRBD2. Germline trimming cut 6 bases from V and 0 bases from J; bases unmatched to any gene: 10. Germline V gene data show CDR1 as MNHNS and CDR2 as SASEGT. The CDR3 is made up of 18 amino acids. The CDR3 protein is CASSRGLAGGPSSYEQYF. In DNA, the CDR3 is TGTGCCAGCAGCCGCGGACTAGCGGGGGGCCCTAGCTCCTACGAGCAGTACTTC.

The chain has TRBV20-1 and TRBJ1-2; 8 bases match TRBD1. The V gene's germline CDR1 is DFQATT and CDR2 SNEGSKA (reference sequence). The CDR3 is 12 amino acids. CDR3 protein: CSSRGQNYGYTF. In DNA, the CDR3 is TGCAGCTCCAGGGGGCAGAACTATGGCTACACCTTC.

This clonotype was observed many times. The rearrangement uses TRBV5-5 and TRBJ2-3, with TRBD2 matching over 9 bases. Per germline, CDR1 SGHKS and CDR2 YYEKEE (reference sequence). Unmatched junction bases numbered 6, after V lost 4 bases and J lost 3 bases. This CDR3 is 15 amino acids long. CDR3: CASSLGLARTDTQYF. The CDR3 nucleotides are TGTGCCAGCAGCCTGGGACTAGCTAGGACAGATACGCAGTATTTT.

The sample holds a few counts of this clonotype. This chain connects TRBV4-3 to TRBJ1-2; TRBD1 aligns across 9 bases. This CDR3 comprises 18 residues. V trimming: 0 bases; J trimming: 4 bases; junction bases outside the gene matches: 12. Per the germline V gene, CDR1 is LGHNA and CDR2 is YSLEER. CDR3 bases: TGCGCCAGCAGCCAAGATGTTTTTGGGACAGGGATTGGCTATGGCTACACCTTC. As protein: CASSQDVFGTGIGYGYTF.

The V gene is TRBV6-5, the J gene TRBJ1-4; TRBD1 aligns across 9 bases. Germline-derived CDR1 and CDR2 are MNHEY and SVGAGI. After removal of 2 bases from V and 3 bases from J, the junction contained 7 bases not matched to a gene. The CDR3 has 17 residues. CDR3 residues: CASSYQGQGFANEKLFF. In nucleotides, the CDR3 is TGTGCCAGCAGTTACCAGGGACAGGGATTTGCTAATGAAAAACTGTTTTTT.

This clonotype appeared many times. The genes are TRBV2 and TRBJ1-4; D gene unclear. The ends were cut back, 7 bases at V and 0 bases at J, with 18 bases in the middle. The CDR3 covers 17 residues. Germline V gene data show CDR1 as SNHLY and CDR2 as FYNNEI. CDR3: CASKPPASETTNEKLFF. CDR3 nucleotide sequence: TGTGCCAGCAAGCCCCCCGCCAGCGAGACAACTAATGAAAAACTGTTTTTT.

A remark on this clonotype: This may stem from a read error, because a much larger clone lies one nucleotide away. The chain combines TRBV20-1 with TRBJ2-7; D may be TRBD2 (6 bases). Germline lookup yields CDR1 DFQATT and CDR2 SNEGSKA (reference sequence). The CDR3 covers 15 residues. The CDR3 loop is CSARDRGRNSYEHYF. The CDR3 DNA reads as TGCAGTGCTAGAGATCGAGGGAGGAATTCCTACGAGCACTACTTC.

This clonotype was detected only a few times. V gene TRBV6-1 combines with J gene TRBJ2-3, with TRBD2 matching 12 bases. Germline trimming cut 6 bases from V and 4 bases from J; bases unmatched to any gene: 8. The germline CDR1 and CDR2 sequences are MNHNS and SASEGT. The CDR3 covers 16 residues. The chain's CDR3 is CASSPLTSGSADTQYF. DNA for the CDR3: TGTGCCAGCAGCCCCCTGACTAGCGGGAGCGCAGATACGCAGTATTTT.

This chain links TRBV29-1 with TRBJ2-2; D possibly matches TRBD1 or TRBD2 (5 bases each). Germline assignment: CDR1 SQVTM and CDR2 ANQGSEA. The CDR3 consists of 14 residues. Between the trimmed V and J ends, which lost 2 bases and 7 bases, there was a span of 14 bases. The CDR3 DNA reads TGCAGCGTTGAACAGGGTAACGGAGGCGGGGAGCTGTTTTTT. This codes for CSVEQGNGGGELFF.

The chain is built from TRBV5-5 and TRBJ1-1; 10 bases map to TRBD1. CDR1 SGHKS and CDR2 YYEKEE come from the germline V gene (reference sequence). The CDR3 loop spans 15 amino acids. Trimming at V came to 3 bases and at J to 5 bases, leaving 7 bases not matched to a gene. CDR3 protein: CASSSLGQGLTEAFF. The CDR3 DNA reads TGTGCCAGCAGCTCCTTGGGACAGGGGTTAACTGAAGCTTTCTTT. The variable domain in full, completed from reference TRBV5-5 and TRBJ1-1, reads DAGVTQSPTHLIKTRGQQVTLRCSPISGHKSVSWYQQVLGQGPQFIFQYYEKEERGRGNFPDRFSARQFPNYSSELNVNALLLGDSALYLCASSSLGQGLTEAFFGQGTRLTVV.

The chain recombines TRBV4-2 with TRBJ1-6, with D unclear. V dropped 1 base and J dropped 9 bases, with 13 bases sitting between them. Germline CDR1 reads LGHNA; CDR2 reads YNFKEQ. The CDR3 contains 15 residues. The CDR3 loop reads CASSQVGEGRSPLHF. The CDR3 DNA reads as TGTGCCAGCAGCCAAGTAGGTGAGGGCCGTTCACCCCTCCACTTT.

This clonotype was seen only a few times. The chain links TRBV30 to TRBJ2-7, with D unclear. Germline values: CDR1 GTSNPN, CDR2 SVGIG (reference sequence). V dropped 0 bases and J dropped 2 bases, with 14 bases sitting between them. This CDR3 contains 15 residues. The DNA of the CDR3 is TGTGCCTGGAGTGTGGTGGGCGGTTTCACCTACGAGCAGTACTTC. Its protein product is CAWSVVGGFTYEQYF.

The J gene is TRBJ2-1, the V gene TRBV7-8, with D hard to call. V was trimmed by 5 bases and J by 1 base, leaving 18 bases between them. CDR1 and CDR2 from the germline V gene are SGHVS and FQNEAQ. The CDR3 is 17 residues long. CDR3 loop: CASSLYGVLRSYNEQFF. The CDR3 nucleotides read TGTGCCAGCAGCCTCTACGGCGTCTTACGGTCCTACAATGAGCAGTTCTTC.

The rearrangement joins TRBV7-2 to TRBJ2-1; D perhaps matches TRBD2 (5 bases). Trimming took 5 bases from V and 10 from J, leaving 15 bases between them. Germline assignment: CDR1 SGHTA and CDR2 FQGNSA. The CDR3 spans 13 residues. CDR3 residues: CASSPELRGEQFF. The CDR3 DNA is TGTGCCAGCAGCCCCGAGTTACGCGGGGAGCAGTTCTTC.

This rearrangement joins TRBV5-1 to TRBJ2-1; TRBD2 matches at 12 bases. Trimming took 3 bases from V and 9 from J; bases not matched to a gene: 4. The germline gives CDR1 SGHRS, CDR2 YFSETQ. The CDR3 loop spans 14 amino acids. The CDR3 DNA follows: TGCGCCAGCAGCTGGACTAGCGGGGACCTTGAGCAGTTCTTC. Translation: CASSWTSGDLEQFF. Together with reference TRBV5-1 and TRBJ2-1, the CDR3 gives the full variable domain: KAGVTQTPRYLIKTRGQQVTLSCSPISGHRSVSWYQQTPGQGLQFLFEYFSETQRNKGNFPGRFSGRQFSNSRSEMNVSTLELGDSALYLCASSWTSGDLEQFFGPGTRLTVL.